These 12 T cell receptor beta chains were sequenced from one sample in a study of cytomegalovirus exposure and HLA in healthy donors. Repertoires were generated with immunoSEQ multiplex PCR, while TCRdb's copy carries only in-frame clones and drops some. In the table there are more than 60,000 clones, more than 85% of which are singletons. The sample comprised PBMCs. Receptors were obtained from a woman aged 18-29 years in good health and CMV-seronegative.

The chain recombines TRBV27 with TRBJ1-1; D perhaps matches TRBD1 (6 bases). Germline CDR1 is MNHEY and CDR2 is SMNVEV (reference sequence). This CDR3 is 12 amino acids long. V was pared by 8 bases and J by 0 bases, with 7 bases between. The DNA for the CDR3 is TGTGCCAGCCGGACAGTGAACACTGAAGCTTTCTTT. The encoded protein is CASRTVNTEAFF.

This CDR3 is CASSVVGLAGSTGELFF. CDR3 DNA sequence: TGTGCCAGCAGCGTAGTCGGACTAGCGGGGAGCACCGGGGAGCTGTTTTTT. The chain links TRBV9 to TRBJ2-2, with TRBD2 matching 12 bases. The trim removed 0 bases at V and 4 bases at J, leaving 4 bases unmatched. This CDR3 comprises 17 residues. Germline CDR1 reads SGDLS; CDR2 reads YYNGEE.

This chain joins TRBV19 and TRBJ2-1; possibly TRBD1 for D (5 bases). The length of the CDR3 is 14 residues. Germline CDR1 LNHDA, CDR2 SQIVND (reference sequence). V gave up 9 bases and J gave up 1 base, with 13 bases separating them. The DNA of the CDR3 is TGTGCCAGCAAAGTTGCAGGGTCCTACAATGAGCAGTTCTTC. It codes for CASKVAGSYNEQFF. The variable domain in full, completed from reference TRBV19 and TRBJ2-1, reads DGGITQSPKYLFRKEGQNVTLSCEQNLNHDAMYWYRQDPGQGLRLIYYSQIVNDFQKGDIAEGYSVSREKKESFPLTVTSAQKNPTAFYLCASKVAGSYNEQFFGPGTRLTVL.

The V call is TRBV28, the J call TRBJ2-2; 7 bases are shared with TRBD2. The CDR3 totals 16 residues. CDR1 and CDR2 (germline): MDHEN, SYDVKM. V lost 4 bases to trimming and J lost 0 bases; unmatched junction nucleotides: 5. CDR3 DNA sequence: TGTGCCAGCAGTTACCTGGGGGGGGCGAACACCGGGGAGCTGTTTTTT. It codes for CASSYLGGANTGELFF.

J is TRBJ1-2 and V is TRBV30, with D perhaps matching TRBD1 (5 bases). The CDR3 runs 14 residues. V shed 1 base and J shed 4 bases, with 13 bases lying between them. Germline CDR1 is GTSNPN and CDR2 is SVGIG (reference sequence). The CDR3, as DNA: TGTGCCTGGAGTGCGGAGGGGCGAGTCTATGGCTACACCTTC. Amino acids: CAWSAEGRVYGYTF.

The chain couples TRBV9 to TRBJ2-5; 8 bases line up with TRBD2. The germline CDR1 and CDR2 sequences are SGDLS and YYNGEE. The CDR3 loop spans 14 amino acids. Trimming took 0 bases from V and 6 from J; bases not matched to a gene: 4. Here the CDR3 reads CASSVDAGGKTQYF. CDR3 bases: TGTGCCAGCAGCGTAGACGCGGGGGGAAAGACCCAGTACTTC.

The chain recombines TRBV5-8 with TRBJ2-1, with D maybe TRBD2 (5 bases). The germline V gene encodes CDR1 SGHTS and CDR2 YDEGEE. Between the trimmed V and J ends, which lost 6 bases and 5 bases, there was a span of 12 bases. The CDR3 is 13 amino acids. CDR3 sequence: CASNRGFDNEQFF. In DNA form, the CDR3 reads TGTGCCAGCAACCGCGGGTTTGACAATGAGCAGTTCTTC.

Concerning this clone itself: Relative to the germline gene, one junction end is altered; a read error may explain this. The V gene is TRBV4-2, the J gene TRBJ2-2, with 9 bases lining up with TRBD2. Germline V gives CDR1 LGHNA, CDR2 YNFKEQ. The CDR3 spans 17 residues. This chain's CDR3 is CASNQGVAGAGPGELFF. The CDR3 DNA follows: TGTGCCAGCAACCAAGGGGTAGCGGGGGCCGGGCCCGGGGAGCTGTTTTTT.

The CDR3 sequence is CASSLAGQSLNGYTF. The DNA of the CDR3 is TGTGCCAGCAGCTTAGCGGGACAGAGCTTAAATGGCTACACCTTC. The V gene is TRBV7-6, the J gene TRBJ1-2; 7 bases match TRBD1. Germline trimming cut 0 bases from V and 6 bases from J; bases unmatched to any gene: 7. The CDR3 is made up of 15 amino acids. In germline, CDR1 is SGHVS, CDR2 FNYEAQ.

The table lists this clone with a few counts. DNA of the CDR3: TGCGCCAGCAGCCCCTACGGGGGGGCCGGGGAGCAGTACTTC. It translates to CASSPYGGAGEQYF. V usage is TRBV5-1 and J usage is TRBJ2-7; 8 nucleotides line up with TRBD2. There are 14 residues in the CDR3. Germline values: CDR1 SGHRS, CDR2 YFSETQ. V lost 4 bases, J lost 7 bases, and 10 bases stayed unmatched.

The chain is built from TRBV6-1 and TRBJ1-2; 11 nucleotides agree with TRBD1. V shed 6 bases, J shed 4 bases, and the junction held 4 bases outside the gene matches. This CDR3 has 14 residues. The germline CDR1 and CDR2 sequences are MNHNS and SASEGT. This CDR3 reads CASRAGTGGYGYTF. The DNA for the CDR3 is TGTGCCAGCAGAGCGGGGACAGGGGGCTATGGCTACACCTTC.

The chain is built from TRBV10-3 and TRBJ1-2; a weak D match, TRBD1 (5 bases). Germline values: CDR1 ENHRY, CDR2 SYGVKD. The V end lost 0 bases, the J end lost 2 bases, and 13 bases lay between the germline ends. The CDR3 spans 16 residues. The CDR3 DNA reads as TGTGCCATCAGTGAGTCTCGGGACTGGACGAACTATGGCTACACCTTC. Its protein is CAISESRDWTNYGYTF.